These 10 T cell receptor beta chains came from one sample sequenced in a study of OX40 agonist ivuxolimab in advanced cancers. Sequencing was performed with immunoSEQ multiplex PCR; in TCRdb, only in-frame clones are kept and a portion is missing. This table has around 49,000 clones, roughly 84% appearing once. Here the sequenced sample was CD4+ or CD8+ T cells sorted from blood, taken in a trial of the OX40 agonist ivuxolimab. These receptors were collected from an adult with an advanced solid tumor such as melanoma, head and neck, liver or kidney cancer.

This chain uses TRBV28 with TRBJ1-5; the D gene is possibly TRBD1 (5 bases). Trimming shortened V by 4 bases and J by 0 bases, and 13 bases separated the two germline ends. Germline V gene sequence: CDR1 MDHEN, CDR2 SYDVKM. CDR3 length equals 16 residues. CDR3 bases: TGTGCCAGCAGTTCCCAGACAGACTTTAGCAATCAGCCCCAGCATTTT. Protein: CASSSQTDFSNQPQHF.

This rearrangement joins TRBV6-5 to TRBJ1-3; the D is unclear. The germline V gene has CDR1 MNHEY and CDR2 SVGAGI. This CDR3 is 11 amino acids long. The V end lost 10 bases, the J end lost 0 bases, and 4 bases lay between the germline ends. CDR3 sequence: CAISSGNTIYF. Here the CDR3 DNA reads TGTGCCATCAGCTCTGGAAACACCATATATTTT.

CDR3 coding DNA: TGTGCCACCAGCAGAGTAGGGCAGGGGAACACTGAAGCTTTCTTT. The encoded protein is CATSRVGQGNTEAFF. The V and J genes are TRBV15 and TRBJ1-1; a weak D match, TRBD1 (5 bases). In germline, CDR1 is LNHNV, CDR2 YYDKDF (reference sequence). Between the trimmed V and J ends, which lost 1 base and 1 base, there was a span of 10 bases. This CDR3 has 15 residues.

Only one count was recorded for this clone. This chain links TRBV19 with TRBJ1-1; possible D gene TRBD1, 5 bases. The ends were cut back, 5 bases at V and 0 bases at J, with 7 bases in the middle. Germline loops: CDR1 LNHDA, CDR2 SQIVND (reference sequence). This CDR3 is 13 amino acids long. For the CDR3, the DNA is TGTGCCAGTAGTCGGACACTGAACACTGAAGCTTTCTTT. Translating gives CASSRTLNTEAFF.

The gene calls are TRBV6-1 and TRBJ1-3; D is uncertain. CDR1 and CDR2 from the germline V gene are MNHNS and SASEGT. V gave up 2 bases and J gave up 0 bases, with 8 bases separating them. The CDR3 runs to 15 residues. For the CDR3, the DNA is TGTGCCAGCAGTGAATGGGTTACCTCTGGAAACACCATATATTTT. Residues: CASSEWVTSGNTIYF.

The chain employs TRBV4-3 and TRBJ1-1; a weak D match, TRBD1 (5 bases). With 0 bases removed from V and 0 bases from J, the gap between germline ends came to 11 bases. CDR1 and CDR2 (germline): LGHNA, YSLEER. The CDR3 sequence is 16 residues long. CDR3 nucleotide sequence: TGCGCCAGCAGCCAAGATTGGAAGGGACTGAACACTGAAGCTTTCTTT. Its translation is CASSQDWKGLNTEAFF.

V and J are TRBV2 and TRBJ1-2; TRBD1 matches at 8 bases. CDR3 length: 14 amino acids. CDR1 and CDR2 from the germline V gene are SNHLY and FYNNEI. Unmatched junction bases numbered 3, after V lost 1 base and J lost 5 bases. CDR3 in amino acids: CASSEGQGAYGYTF. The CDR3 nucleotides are TGTGCCAGCAGTGAAGGGCAGGGGGCGTATGGCTACACCTTC.

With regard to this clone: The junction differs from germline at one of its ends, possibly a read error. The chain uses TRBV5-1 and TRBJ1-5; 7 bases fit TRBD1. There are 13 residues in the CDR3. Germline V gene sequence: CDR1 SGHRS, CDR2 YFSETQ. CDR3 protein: CASSFGTAQPQHF. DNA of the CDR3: TGTGCCAGCAGCTTCGGGACAGCTCAGCCCCAGCATTTT.

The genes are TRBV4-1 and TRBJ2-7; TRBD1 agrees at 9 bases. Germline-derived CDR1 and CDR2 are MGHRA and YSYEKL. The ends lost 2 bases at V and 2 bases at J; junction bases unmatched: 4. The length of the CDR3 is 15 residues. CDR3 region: CASSQWGQGPYEQYF. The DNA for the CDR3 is TGCGCCAGCAGCCAATGGGGACAGGGACCCTACGAGCAGTACTTC.

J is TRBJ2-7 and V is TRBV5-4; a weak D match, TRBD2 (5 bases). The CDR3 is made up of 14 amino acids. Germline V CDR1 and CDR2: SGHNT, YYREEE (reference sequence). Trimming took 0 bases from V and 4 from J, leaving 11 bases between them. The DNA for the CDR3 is TGTGCCAGCAGCTTGGTCGGGATTGGGTACGAGCAGTACTTC. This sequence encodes CASSLVGIGYEQYF.